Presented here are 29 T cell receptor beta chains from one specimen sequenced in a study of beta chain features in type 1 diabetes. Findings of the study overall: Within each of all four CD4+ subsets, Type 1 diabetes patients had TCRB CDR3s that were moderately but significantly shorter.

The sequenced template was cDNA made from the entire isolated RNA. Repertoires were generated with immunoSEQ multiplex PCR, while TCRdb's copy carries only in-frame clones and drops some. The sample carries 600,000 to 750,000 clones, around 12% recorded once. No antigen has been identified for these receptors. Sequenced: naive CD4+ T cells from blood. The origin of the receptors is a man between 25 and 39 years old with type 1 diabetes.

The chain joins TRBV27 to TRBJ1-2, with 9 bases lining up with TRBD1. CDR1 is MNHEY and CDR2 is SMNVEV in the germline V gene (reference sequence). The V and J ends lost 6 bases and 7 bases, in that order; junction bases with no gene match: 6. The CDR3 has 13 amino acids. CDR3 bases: TGTGCCAGCAGAACAGGGGGCGCGGGTGGCTACACCTTC. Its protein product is CASRTGGAGGYTF.

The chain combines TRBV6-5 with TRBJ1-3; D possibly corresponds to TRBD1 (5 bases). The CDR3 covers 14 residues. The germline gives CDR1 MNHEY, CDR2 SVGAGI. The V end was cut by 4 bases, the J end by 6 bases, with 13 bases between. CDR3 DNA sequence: TGTGCCAGCAGTTCCACCGGGACTGCAAACACCATATATTTT. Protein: CASSSTGTANTIYF.

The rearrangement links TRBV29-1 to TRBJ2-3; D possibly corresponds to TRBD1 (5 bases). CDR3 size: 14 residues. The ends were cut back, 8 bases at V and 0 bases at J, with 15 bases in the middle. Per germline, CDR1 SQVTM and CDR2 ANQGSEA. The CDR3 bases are TGCAGCTCAAATACAGGAGCTAGCACAGATACGCAGTATTTT. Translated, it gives CSSNTGASTDTQYF.

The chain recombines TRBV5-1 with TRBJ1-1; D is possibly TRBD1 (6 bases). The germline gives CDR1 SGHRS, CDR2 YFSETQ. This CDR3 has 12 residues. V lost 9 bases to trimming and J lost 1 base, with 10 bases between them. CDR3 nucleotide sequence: TGCGCCAACCCACAGGGGAACACTGAAGCTTTCTTT. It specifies CANPQGNTEAFF. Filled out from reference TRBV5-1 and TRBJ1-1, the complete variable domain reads KAGVTQTPRYLIKTRGQQVTLSCSPISGHRSVSWYQQTPGQGLQFLFEYFSETQRNKGNFPGRFSGRQFSNSRSEMNVSTLELGDSALYLCANPQGNTEAFFGQGTRLTVV.

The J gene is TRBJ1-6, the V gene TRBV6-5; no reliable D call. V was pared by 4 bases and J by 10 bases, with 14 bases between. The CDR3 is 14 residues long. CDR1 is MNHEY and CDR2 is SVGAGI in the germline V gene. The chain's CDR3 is CASSLSNTHSPLHF. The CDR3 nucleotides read TGTGCCAGCAGTTTATCAAACACCCACTCACCCCTCCACTTT.

CDR3 loop: CASSQEGDTEAFF. The CDR3, as DNA: TGCGCCAGCAGCCAAGAGGGAGACACTGAAGCTTTCTTT. This chain joins TRBV4-3 and TRBJ1-1; D not certain. The CDR3 length is 13 residues. The ends were cut back, 0 bases at V and 3 bases at J, with 5 bases in the middle. The V gene's germline CDR1 is LGHNA and CDR2 YSLEER.

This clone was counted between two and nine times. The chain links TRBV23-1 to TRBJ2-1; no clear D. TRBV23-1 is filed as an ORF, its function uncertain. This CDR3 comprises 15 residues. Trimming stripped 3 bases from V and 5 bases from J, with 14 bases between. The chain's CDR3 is CASSQPRVSHNEQFF. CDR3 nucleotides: TGCGCCAGCAGTCAGCCAAGAGTATCCCACAATGAGCAGTTCTTC.

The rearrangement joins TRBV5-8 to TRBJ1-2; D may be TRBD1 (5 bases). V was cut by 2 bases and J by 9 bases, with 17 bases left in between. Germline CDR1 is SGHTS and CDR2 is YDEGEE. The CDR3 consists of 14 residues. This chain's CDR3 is CASSFGAGRVSYTF. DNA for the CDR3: TGTGCCAGCAGCTTTGGCGCAGGGAGAGTGAGCTACACCTTC.

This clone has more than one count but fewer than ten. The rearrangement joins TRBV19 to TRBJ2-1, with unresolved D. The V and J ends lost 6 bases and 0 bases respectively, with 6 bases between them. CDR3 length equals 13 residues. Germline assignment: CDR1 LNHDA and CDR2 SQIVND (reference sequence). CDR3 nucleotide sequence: TGTGCCAGTAGCCTCGTCTCCTACAATGAGCAGTTCTTC. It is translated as CASSLVSYNEQFF.

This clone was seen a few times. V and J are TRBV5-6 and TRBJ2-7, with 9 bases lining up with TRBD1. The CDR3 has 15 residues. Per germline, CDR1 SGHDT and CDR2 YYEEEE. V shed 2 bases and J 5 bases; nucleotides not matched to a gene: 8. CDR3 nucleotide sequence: TGTGCCAGCAGCTTCGGACAGGGGCGGCGGAACGAGCAGTACTTC. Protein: CASSFGQGRRNEQYF.

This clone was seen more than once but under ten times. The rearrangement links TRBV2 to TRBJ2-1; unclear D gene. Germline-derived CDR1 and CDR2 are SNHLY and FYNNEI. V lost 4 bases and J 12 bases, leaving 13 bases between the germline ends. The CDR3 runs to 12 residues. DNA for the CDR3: TGTGCCAGCAGTGGGCCCTCCTCCGGGCAGTTCTTC. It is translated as CASSGPSSGQFF.

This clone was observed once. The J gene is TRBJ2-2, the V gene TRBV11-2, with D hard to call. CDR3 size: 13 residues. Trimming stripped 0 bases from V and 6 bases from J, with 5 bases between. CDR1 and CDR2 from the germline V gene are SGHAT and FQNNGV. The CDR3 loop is CASSLDIPGELFF. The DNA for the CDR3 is TGTGCCAGCAGCTTAGACATCCCCGGGGAGCTGTTTTTT.

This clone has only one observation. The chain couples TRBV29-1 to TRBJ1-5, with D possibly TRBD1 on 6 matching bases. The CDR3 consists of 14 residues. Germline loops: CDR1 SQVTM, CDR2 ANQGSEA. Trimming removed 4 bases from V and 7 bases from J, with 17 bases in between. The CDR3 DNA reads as TGCAGCGTTGGGGTACAGGGTGGGAACCAGCCCCAGCATTTT. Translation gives CSVGVQGGNQPQHF.

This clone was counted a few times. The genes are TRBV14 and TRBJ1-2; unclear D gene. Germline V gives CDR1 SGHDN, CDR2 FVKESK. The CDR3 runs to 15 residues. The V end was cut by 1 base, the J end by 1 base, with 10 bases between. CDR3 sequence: CASSQALGSNYGYTF. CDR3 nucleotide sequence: TGTGCCAGCAGCCAAGCTCTGGGCAGTAACTATGGCTACACCTTC.

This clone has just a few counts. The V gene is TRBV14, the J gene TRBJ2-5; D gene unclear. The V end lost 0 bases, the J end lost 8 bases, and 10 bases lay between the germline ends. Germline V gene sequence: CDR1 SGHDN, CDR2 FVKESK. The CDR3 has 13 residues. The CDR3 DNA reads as TGTGCCAGCAGCCAAGATTCCAGCCGAACCCAGTACTTC. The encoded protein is CASSQDSSRTQYF.

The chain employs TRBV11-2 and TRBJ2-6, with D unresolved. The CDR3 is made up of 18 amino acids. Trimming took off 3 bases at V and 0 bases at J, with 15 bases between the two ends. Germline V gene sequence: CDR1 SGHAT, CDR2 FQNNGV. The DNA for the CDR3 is TGTGCCAGCAGCTTCAGACTTAACTCCCGCTCTGGGGCCAACGTCCTGACTTTC. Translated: CASSFRLNSRSGANVLTF.

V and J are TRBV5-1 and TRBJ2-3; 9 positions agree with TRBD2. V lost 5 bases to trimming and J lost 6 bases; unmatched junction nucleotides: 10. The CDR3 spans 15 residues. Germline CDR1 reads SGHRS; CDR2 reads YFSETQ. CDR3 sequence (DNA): TGCGCCAGCAGAGATCCGGGACTAGCAGGCGATACGCAGTATTTT. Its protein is CASRDPGLAGDTQYF.

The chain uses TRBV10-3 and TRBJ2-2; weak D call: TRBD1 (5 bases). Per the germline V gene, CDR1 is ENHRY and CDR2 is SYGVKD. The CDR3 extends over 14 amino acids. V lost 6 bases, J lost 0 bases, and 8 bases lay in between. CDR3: CAISETANTGELFF. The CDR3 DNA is TGTGCCATCAGCGAGACAGCGAACACCGGGGAGCTGTTTTTT.

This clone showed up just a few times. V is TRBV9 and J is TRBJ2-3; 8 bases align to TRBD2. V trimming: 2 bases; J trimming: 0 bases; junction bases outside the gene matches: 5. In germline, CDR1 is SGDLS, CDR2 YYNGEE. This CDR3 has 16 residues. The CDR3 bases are TGTGCCAGCAGCGTTACAGCGGGGGCTAGCACAGATACGCAGTATTTT. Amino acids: CASSVTAGASTDTQYF.

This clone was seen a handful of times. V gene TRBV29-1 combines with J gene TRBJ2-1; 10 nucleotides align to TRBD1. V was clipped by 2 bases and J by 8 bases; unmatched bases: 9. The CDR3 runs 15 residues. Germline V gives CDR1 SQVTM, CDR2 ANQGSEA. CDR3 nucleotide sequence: TGCAGCGTTGAAAGCGGGACAGGGGTTATGGATGAGCAGTTCTTC. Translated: CSVESGTGVMDEQFF.

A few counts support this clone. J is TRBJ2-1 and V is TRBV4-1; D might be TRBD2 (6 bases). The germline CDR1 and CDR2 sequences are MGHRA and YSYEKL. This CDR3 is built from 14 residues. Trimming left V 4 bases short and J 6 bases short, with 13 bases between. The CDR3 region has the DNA TGCGCCAGCAGCCGAGAAGGGACTCTCAATGAGCAGTTCTTC. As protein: CASSREGTLNEQFF.

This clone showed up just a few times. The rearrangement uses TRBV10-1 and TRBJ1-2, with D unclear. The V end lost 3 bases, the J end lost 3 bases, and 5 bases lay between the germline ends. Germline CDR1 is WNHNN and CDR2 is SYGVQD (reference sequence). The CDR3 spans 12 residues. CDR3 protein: CASSDLDYGYTF. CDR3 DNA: TGCGCCAGCAGTGACTTGGACTATGGCTACACCTTC.

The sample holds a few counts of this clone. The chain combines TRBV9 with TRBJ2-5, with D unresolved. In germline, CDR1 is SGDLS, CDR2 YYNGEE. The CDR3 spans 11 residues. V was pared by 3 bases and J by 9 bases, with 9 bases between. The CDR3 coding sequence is TGTGCCAGCAGCGGCCAAGGGCCCCAGTACTTC. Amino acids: CASSGQGPQYF.

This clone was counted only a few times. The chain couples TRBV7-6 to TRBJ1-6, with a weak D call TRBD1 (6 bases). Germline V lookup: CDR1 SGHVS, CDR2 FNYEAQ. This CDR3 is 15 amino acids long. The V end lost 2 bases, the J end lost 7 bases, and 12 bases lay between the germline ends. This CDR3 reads CASSLRQAGNSPLHF. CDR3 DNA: TGTGCCAGCAGCTTAAGACAGGCGGGGAATTCACCCCTCCACTTT.

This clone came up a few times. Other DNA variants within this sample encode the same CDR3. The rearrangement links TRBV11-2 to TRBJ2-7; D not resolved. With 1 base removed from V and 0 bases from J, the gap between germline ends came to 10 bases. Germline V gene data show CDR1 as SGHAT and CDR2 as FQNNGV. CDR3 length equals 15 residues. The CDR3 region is CASSLGAESSYEQYF. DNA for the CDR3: TGTGCCAGCAGCTTAGGTGCAGAAAGCTCCTACGAGCAGTACTTC. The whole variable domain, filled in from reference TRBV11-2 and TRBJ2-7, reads EAGVAQSPRYKIIEKRQSVAFWCNPISGHATLYWYQQILGQGPKLLIQFQNNGVVDDSQLPKDRFSAERLKGVDSTLKIQPAKLEDSAVYLCASSLGAESSYEQYFGPGTRLTVT.

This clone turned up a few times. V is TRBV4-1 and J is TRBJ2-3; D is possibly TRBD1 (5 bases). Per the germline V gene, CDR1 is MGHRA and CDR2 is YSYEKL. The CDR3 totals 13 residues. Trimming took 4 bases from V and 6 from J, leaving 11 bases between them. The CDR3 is CASSLQGTDTQYF. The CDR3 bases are TGCGCCAGCAGCCTCCAGGGTACGGATACGCAGTATTTT.

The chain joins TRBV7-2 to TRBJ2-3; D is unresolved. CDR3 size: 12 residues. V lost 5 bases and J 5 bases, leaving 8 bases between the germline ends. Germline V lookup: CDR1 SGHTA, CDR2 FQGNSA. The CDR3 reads CASSPTLDTQYF. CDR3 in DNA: TGTGCCAGCAGCCCGACACTAGATACGCAGTATTTT. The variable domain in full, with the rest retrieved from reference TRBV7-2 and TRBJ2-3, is GAGVSQSPSNKVTEKGKDVELRCDPISGHTALYWYRQSLGQGLEFLIYFQGNSAPDKSGLPSDRFSAERTGGSVSTLTIQRTQQEDSAVYLCASSPTLDTQYFGPGTRLTVL.

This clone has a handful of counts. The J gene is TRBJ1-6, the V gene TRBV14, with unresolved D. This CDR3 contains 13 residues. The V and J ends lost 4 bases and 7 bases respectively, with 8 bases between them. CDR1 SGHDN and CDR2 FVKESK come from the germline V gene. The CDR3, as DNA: TGTGCCAGCAGCCCTGGCTGGAATTCACCCCTCCACTTT. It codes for CASSPGWNSPLHF.

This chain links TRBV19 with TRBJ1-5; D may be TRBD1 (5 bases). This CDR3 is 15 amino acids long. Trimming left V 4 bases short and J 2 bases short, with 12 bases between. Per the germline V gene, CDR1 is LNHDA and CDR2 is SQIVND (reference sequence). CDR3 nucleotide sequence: TGTGCCAGTAGTAAATGGCAGGGCGGCAATCAGCCCCAGCATTTT. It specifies CASSKWQGGNQPQHF.